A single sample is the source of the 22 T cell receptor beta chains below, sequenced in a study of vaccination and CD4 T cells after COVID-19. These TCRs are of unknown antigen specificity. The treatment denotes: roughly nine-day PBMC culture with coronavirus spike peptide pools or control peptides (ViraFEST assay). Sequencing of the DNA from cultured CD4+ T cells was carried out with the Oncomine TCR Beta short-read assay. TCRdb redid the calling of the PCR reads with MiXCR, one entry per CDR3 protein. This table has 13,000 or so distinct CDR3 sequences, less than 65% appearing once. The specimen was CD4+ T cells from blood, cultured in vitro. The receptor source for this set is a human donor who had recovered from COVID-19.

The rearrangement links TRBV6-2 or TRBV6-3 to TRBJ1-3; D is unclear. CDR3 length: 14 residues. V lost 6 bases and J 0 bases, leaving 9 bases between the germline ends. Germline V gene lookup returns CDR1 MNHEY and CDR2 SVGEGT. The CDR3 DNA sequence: TGTGCCAGCAGAAACTATACCTCTGGAAACACCATATATTTT. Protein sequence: CASRNYTSGNTIYF.

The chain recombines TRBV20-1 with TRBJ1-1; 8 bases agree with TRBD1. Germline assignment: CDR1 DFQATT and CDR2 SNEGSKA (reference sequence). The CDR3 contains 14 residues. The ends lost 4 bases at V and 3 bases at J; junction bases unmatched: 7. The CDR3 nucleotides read TGCAGTGCTACGGGGCAGGGGGCCGACACTGAAGCTTTCTTT. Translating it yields CSATGQGADTEAFF.

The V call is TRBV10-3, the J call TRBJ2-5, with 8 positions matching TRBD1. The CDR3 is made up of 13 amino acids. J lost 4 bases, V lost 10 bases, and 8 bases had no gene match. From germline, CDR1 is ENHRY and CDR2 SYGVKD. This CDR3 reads CASTPTGAETQYF. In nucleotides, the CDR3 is TGTGCCAGCACCCCGACAGGGGCAGAGACCCAGTACTTC.

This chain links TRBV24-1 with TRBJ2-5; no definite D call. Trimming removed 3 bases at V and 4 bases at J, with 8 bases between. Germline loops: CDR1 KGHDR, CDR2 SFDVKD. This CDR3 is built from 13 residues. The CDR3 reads CATSDEAPETQYF. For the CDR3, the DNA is TGTGCCACCAGTGATGAGGCGCCAGAGACCCAGTACTTC.

The CDR3 region has the DNA TGTGCCATCAGAGGACTAGGTACAACAGATACGCAGTATTTT. Encoded protein: CAIRGLGTTDTQYF. The chain couples TRBV10-3 to TRBJ2-3; 7 bases agree with TRBD2. V lost 6 bases, J lost 3 bases, and 6 bases stayed unmatched. The CDR3 contains 14 residues. CDR1 is ENHRY, CDR2 SYGVKD, per germline.

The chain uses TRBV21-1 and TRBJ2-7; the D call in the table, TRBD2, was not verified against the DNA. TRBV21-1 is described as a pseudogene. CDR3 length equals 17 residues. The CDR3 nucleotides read TGTGCCAGCAGCAAAGAGGGAAAGCGGGAGAGTTCGGGGGAGCAGTACTTC. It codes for CASSKEGKRESSGEQYF.

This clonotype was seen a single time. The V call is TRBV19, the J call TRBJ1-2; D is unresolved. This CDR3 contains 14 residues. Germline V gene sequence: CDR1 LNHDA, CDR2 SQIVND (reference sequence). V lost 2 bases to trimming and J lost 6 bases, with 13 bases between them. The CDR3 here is CASSISLSPHGYTF. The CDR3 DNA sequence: TGTGCCAGTAGTATAAGTCTTAGCCCGCATGGCTACACCTTC.

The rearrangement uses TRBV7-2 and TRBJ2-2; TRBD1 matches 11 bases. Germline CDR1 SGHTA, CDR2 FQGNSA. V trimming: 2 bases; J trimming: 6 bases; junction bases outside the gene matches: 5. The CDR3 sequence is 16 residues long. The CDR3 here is CASSLSWTGGSGELFF. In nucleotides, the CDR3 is TGTGCCAGCAGCTTATCTTGGACAGGGGGCTCCGGGGAGCTGTTTTTT. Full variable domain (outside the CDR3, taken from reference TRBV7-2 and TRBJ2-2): GAGVSQSPSNKVTEKGKDVELRCDPISGHTALYWYRQSLGQGLEFLIYFQGNSAPDKSGLPSDRFSAERTGGSVSTLTIQRTQQEDSAVYLCASSLSWTGGSGELFFGEGSRLTVL.

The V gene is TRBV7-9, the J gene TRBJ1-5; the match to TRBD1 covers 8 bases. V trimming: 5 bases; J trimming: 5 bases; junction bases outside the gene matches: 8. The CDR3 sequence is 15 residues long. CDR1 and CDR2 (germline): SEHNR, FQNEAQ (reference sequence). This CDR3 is CASSPGSGGYQPQHF. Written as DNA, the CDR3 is TGTGCCAGCAGCCCCGGGTCAGGGGGCTATCAGCCCCAGCATTTT.

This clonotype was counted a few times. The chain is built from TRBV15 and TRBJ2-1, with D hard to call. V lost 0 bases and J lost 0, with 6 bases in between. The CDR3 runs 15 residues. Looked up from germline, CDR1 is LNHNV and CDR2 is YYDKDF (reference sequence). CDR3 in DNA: TGTGCCACCAGCAGAGATATAGGCTCCTACAATGAGCAGTTCTTC. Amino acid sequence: CATSRDIGSYNEQFF.

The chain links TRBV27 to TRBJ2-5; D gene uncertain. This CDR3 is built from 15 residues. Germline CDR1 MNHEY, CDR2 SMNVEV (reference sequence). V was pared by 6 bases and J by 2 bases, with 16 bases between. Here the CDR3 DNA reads TGTGCCAGCAGCCCGTCGGGCGGCCGTCAAGAGACCCAGTACTTC. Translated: CASSPSGGRQETQYF.

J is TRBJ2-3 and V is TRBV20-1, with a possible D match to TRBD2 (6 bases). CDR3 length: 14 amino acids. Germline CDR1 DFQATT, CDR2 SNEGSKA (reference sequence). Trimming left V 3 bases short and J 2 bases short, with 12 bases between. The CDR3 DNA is TGCAGTGCTAGGTGGGAGGCCAACACAGATACGCAGTATTTT. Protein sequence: CSARWEANTDTQYF.

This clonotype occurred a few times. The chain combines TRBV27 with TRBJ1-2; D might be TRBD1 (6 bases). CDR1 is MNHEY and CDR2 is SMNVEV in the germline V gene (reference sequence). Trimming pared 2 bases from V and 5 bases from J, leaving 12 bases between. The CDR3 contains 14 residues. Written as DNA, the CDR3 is TGTGCCAGCAGTTTAAGGGGGGGCTTATATGGCTACACCTTC. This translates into CASSLRGGLYGYTF.

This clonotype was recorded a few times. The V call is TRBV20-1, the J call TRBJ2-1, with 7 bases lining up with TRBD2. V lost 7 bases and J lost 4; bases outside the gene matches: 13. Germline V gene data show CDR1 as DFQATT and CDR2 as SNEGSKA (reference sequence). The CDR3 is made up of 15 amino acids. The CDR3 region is CSVFDPSGTYNEQFF. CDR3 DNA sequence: TGCAGTGTATTTGACCCTAGCGGAACTTACAATGAGCAGTTCTTC.

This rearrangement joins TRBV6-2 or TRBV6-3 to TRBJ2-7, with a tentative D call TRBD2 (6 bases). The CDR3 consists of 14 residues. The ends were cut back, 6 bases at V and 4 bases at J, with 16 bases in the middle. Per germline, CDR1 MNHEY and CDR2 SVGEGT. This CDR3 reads CASRASANLYEQYF. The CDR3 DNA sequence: TGTGCCAGCAGGGCTAGCGCGAATCTATACGAGCAGTACTTC.

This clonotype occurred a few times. CDR3 amino acids: CATSRRSGVEGAYEQYF. In DNA form, the CDR3 reads TGTGCCACCAGCAGACGCTCAGGGGTGGAGGGCGCCTACGAGCAGTACTTC. The chain recombines TRBV15 with TRBJ2-7; D is possibly TRBD1 or TRBD2 (6 bases each). Germline V gives CDR1 LNHNV, CDR2 YYDKDF (reference sequence). This CDR3 is built from 17 residues. V was pared by 2 bases and J by 2 bases, with 19 bases between.

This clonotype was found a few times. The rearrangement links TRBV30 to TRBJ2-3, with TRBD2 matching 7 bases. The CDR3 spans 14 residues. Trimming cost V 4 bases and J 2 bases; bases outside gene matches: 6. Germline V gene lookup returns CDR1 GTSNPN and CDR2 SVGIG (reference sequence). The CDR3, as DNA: TGTGCCTGGAAACCGGGACTAAACACAGATACGCAGTATTTT. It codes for CAWKPGLNTDTQYF.

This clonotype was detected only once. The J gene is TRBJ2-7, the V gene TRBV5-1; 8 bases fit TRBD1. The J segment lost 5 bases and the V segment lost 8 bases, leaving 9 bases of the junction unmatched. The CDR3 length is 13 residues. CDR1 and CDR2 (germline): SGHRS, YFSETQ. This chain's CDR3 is CASRTGSAHEQYF. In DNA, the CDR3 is TGCGCCAGTCGGACAGGGTCGGCCCACGAGCAGTACTTC. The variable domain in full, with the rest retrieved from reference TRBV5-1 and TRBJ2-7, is KAGVTQTPRYLIKTRGQQVTLSCSPISGHRSVSWYQQTPGQGLQFLFEYFSETQRNKGNFPGRFSGRQFSNSRSEMNVSTLELGDSALYLCASRTGSAHEQYFGPGTRLTVT.

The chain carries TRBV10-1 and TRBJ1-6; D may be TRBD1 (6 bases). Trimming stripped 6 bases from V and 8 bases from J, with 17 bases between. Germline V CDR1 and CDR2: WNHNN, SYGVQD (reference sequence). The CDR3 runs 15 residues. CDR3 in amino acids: CASRTGYFRYSPLHF. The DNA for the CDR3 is TGCGCCAGCAGGACAGGTTATTTTCGTTATTCACCCCTCCACTTT.

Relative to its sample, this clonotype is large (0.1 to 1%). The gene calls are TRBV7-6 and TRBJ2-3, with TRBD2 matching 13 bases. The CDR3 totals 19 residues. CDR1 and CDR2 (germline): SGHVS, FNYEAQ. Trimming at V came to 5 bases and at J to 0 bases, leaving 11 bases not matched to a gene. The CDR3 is CASSPGTSGDLLSTDTQYF. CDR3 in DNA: TGTGCCAGCAGCCCGGGGACTAGCGGGGATTTGCTTAGCACAGATACGCAGTATTTT.

CDR3 DNA sequence: TGTGCCAGCAGCTTAGGAGGGATTTTTGGGGGCAATCAGCCCCAGCATTTT. Translating gives CASSLGGIFGGNQPQHF. This chain connects TRBV7-8 to TRBJ1-5, with unresolved D. The CDR3 sequence is 17 residues long. The germline V gene has CDR1 SGHVS and CDR2 FQNEAQ. Trimming removed 1 base at V and 2 bases at J, with 15 bases between.

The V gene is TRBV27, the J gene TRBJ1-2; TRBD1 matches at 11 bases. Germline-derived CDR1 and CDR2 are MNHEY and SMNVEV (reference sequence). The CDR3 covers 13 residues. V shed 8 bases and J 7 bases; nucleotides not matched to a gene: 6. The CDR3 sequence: CASGRDRGFGYTF. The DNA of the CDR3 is TGTGCCAGCGGCCGGGACAGGGGGTTTGGCTACACCTTC.